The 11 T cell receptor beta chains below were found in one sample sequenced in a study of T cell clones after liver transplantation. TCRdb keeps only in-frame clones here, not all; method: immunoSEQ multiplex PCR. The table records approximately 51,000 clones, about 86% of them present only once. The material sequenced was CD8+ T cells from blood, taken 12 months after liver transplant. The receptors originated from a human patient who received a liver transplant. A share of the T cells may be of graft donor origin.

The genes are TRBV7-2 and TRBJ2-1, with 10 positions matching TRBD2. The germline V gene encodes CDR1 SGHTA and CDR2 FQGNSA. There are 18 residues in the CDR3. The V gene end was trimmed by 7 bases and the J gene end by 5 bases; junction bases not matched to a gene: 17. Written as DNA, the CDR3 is TGTGCCAGCACCTTCACGGTTGCAGCGGGAGGGTTTGACAATGAGCAGTTCTTC. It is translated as CASTFTVAAGGFDNEQFF.

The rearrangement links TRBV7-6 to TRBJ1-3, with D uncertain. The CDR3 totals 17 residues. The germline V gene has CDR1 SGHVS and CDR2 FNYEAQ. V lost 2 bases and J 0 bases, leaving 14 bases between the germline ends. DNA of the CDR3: TGTGCCAGCAGCTTATACGTTCCGTTCAGCTCTGGAAACACCATATATTTT. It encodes CASSLYVPFSSGNTIYF.

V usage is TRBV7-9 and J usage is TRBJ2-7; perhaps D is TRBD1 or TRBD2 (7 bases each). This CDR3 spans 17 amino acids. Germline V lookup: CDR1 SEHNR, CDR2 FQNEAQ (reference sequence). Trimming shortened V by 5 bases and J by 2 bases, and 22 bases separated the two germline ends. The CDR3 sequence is CASSPPILTGRAYEQYF. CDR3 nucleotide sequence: TGTGCCAGCAGCCCCCCCATACTGACAGGGAGGGCCTACGAGCAGTACTTC.

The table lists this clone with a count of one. The CDR3 region is CASSPTSGATDTQYF. As DNA, the CDR3 is TGCGCCAGCAGCCCAACATCCGGGGCCACAGATACGCAGTATTTT. The V and J genes are TRBV4-1 and TRBJ2-3, with D possibly called TRBD1 or TRBD2 (5 bases each). In germline, CDR1 is MGHRA, CDR2 YSYEKL. V lost 4 bases, J lost 2 bases, and 13 bases lay in between. This CDR3 has 15 residues.

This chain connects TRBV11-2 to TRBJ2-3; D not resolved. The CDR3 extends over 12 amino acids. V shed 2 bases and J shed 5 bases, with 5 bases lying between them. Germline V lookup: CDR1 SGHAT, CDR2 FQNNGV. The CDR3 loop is CASSLFGDTQYF. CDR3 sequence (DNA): TGTGCCAGCAGCTTATTCGGAGATACGCAGTATTTT.

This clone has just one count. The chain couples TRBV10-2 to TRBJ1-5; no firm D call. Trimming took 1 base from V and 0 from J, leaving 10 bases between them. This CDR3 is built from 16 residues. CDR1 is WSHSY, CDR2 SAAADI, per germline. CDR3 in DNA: TGCGCCAGCAGTGAGTATTTGGCCTATAGCAATCAGCCCCAGCATTTT. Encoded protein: CASSEYLAYSNQPQHF.

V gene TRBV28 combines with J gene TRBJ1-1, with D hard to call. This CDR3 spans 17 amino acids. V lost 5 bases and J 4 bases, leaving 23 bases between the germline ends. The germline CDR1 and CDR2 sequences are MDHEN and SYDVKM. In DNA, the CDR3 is TGTGCCAGCAGTCCAGGCCCACTGGGGAGACTGGGCACTGAAGCTTTCTTT. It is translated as CASSPGPLGRLGTEAFF. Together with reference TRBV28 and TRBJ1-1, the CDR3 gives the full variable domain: DVKVTQSSRYLVKRTGEKVFLECVQDMDHENMFWYRQDPGLGLRLIYFSYDVKMKEKGDIPEGYSVSREKKERFSLILESASTNQTSMYLCASSPGPLGRLGTEAFFGQGTRLTVV.

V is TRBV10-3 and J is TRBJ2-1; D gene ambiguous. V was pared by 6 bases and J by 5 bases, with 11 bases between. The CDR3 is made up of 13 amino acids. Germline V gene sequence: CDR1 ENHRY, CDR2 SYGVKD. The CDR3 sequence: CAIRSPGDNEQFF. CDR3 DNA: TGTGCCATCAGGTCCCCCGGAGACAATGAGCAGTTCTTC.

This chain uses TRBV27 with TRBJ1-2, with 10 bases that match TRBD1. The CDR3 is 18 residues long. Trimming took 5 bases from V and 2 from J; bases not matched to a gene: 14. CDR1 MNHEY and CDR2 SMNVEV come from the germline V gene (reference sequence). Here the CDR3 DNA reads TGTGCCAGCAGTATCACGCCTACGCGGGACAGGGGAAACTATGGCTACACCTTC. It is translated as CASSITPTRDRGNYGYTF.

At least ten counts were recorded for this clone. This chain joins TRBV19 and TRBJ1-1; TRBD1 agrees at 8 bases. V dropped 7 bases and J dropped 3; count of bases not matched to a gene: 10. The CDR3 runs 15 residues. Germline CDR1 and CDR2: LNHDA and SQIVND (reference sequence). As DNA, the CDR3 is TGTGCCAGTATCGACAGGGGTGAGAGGTACACTGAAGCTTTCTTT. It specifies CASIDRGERYTEAFF.

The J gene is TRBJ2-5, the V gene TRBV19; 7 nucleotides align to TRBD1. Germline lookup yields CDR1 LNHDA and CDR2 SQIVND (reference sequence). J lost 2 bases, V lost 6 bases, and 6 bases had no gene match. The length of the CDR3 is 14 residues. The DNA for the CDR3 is TGTGCCAGTAGGGGACAGAATTGGCAAGAGACCCAGTACTTC. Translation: CASRGQNWQETQYF.